The 26 T cell receptor beta chains presented below share a single source sample, sequenced in a study of blood T cell repertoires in COVID-19. The repertoire was sequenced with immunoSEQ multiplex PCR; TCRdb's copy has only in-frame clones and lacks some. The repertoire holds some 220,000 clones, with around 85% as singletons. The material sequenced was PBMCs or T cells enriched from blood (not recorded which). These receptors all come from a woman in her 40s with acute COVID-19.

V usage is TRBV5-5 and J usage is TRBJ1-1; TRBD1 agrees at 12 bases. The CDR3 has 16 residues. J was trimmed by 4 bases and V by 0 bases; bases with no gene match: 4. Germline values: CDR1 SGHKS, CDR2 YYEKEE (reference sequence). The chain's CDR3 is CASSLVGTGGITEAFF. CDR3 sequence (DNA): TGTGCCAGCAGCTTGGTAGGGACAGGGGGCATCACTGAAGCTTTCTTT.

The CDR3 DNA follows: TGTGCCAGCAGTTATGTGGGGCCTGGGCCCTATGGCTACACCTTC. Its protein is CASSYVGPGPYGYTF. The chain joins TRBV6-2 or TRBV6-3 to TRBJ1-2, with D tentatively TRBD1 (5 bases). Germline CDR1 and CDR2: MNHEY and SVGEGT. The CDR3 spans 15 residues. Trimming removed 3 bases at V and 4 bases at J, with 15 bases between.

The chain employs TRBV27 and TRBJ1-2; maybe TRBD1 (6 bases). CDR1 MNHEY and CDR2 SMNVEV come from the germline V gene (reference sequence). This CDR3 has 15 amino acids. Trimming shortened V by 0 bases and J by 6 bases, and 14 bases separated the two germline ends. The CDR3 here is CASSLSQARGNGYTF. The CDR3 DNA reads TGTGCCAGCAGTTTATCGCAGGCCAGGGGCAATGGCTACACCTTC.

The rearrangement links TRBV3-1 (or the pseudogene TRBV3-2) to TRBJ2-5; maybe TRBD1 (6 bases). The CDR3 sequence is 16 residues long. From germline, CDR1 is LGHDT and CDR2 YNNKEL (reference sequence). Between the trimmed V and J ends, which lost 0 bases and 4 bases, there was a span of 15 bases. The CDR3 DNA follows: TGTGCCAGCAGCCAAGATGGGACAACTAAACGAGAGACCCAGTACTTC. Its translation is CASSQDGTTKRETQYF.

The rearrangement uses TRBV30 and TRBJ1-6; D gene unclear. Trimming took off 0 bases at V and 10 bases at J, with 7 bases between the two ends. The CDR3 is 12 residues long. Germline lookup yields CDR1 GTSNPN and CDR2 SVGIG (reference sequence). CDR3 amino acids: CAWSVLGSPLHF. The CDR3 DNA follows: TGTGCCTGGAGTGTACTCGGGTCACCCCTCCACTTT. Complete variable domain (other parts from reference TRBV30 and TRBJ1-6): SQTIHQWPATLVQPVGSPLSLECTVEGTSNPNLYWYRQAAGRGLQLLFYSVGIGQISSEVPQNLSASRPQDRQFILSSKKLLLSDSGFYLCAWSVLGSPLHFGNGTRLTVT.

Only a few counts were recorded for this clone. The chain carries TRBV19 and TRBJ1-2; D unresolved. Trimming took off 5 bases at V and 6 bases at J, with 13 bases between the two ends. CDR1 and CDR2 from the germline V gene are LNHDA and SQIVND (reference sequence). This CDR3 region has 13 residues. The CDR3 reads CASSPRRFDGYTF. The CDR3 DNA reads as TGTGCCAGTAGTCCACGGCGGTTTGATGGCTACACCTTC.

The rearrangement links TRBV2 to TRBJ2-5; 11 nucleotides align to TRBD2. V lost 6 bases and J lost 3; bases outside the gene matches: 9. The CDR3 spans 16 residues. Germline assignment: CDR1 SNHLY and CDR2 FYNNEI. Here the CDR3 reads CASRPGVAGGEETQYF. The CDR3 nucleotides read TGTGCCAGCAGACCAGGGGTAGCGGGAGGGGAAGAGACCCAGTACTTC.

This chain joins TRBV5-6 and TRBJ1-5; 7 nucleotides match TRBD1. The CDR3 length is 14 residues. Trimming removed 0 bases from V and 11 bases from J; junction bases left unmatched: 8. Germline lookup yields CDR1 SGHDT and CDR2 YYEEEE. DNA of the CDR3: TGTGCCAGCAGCTTGGCCGGGACAGCTAGTACCCAGCATTTT. Its protein product is CASSLAGTASTQHF.

With respect to this clone: Other DNA variants within this sample encode the same CDR3. The rearrangement links TRBV5-4 to TRBJ1-5; perhaps TRBD1 as D (6 bases). There are 15 residues in the CDR3. Germline values: CDR1 SGHNT, CDR2 YYREEE (reference sequence). Trimming left V 0 bases short and J 3 bases short, with 10 bases between. The CDR3 spells CASSLGTGLNQPQHF. The CDR3 coding sequence is TGTGCCAGCAGCTTGGGAACAGGGCTCAATCAGCCCCAGCATTTT.

This clone was observed a single time. This rearrangement joins TRBV9 to TRBJ2-1; D unclear. This CDR3 comprises 16 residues. V was clipped by 2 bases and J by 0 bases, with 12 bases between them. Germline-derived CDR1 and CDR2 are SGDLS and YYNGEE. CDR3 amino acids: CASSVLGDNSYNEQFF. The DNA for the CDR3 is TGTGCCAGCAGCGTTTTGGGCGACAACTCCTACAATGAGCAGTTCTTC.

CDR3 DNA sequence: TGTGCCTGGTGCTTTAGCAGGGATGAGCAGTTCTTC. Its protein is CAWCFSRDEQFF. The J gene is TRBJ2-1, the V gene TRBV30; TRBD1 might be the D (5 bases). Germline loops: CDR1 GTSNPN, CDR2 SVGIG (reference sequence). The CDR3 covers 12 residues. The V end was cut by 5 bases, the J end by 8 bases, with 13 bases between.

This clone was counted a single time. V gene TRBV19 combines with J gene TRBJ1-5; 11 nucleotides agree with TRBD1. Trimming removed 0 bases from V and 5 bases from J; junction bases left unmatched: 9. Looked up from germline, CDR1 is LNHDA and CDR2 is SQIVND (reference sequence). The CDR3 is made up of 18 amino acids. The CDR3 bases are TGTGCCAGTAGTATAGAGAGTAGGGACAGGGGGTATGATCAGCCCCAGCATTTT. As protein: CASSIESRDRGYDQPQHF.

The chain links TRBV4-3 to TRBJ1-4; D is uncertain. CDR3 length: 17 amino acids. V was clipped by 3 bases and J by 3 bases, with 17 bases between them. The germline V gene encodes CDR1 LGHNA and CDR2 YSLEER. The CDR3 bases are TGCGCCAGCAGCCAGAGTCCCACGGGAGTACCTAATGAAAAACTGTTTTTT. This encodes CASSQSPTGVPNEKLFF.

This clone appeared a few times. The genes are TRBV7-9 and TRBJ1-6; 7 nucleotides agree with TRBD1. V shed 6 bases and J 8 bases; nucleotides not matched to a gene: 10. The CDR3 contains 15 residues. Germline loops: CDR1 SEHNR, CDR2 FQNEAQ (reference sequence). The CDR3 here is CASSPLDRADSPLHF. CDR3 coding DNA: TGTGCCAGCAGTCCCCTCGACAGGGCTGATTCACCCCTCCACTTT.

Turning to this clone: Other nucleotide sequences from this sample produce the same CDR3. The chain uses TRBV19 and TRBJ2-7; D perhaps matches TRBD2 (6 bases). The germline gives CDR1 LNHDA, CDR2 SQIVND (reference sequence). V dropped 5 bases and J dropped 3 bases, with 8 bases sitting between them. The CDR3 has 12 amino acids. The CDR3 reads CASSPGSYEQYF. In DNA, the CDR3 is TGTGCCAGTAGTCCCGGGAGCTACGAGCAGTACTTC.

The V and J genes are TRBV28 and TRBJ2-1; weak D call: TRBD1 (5 bases). Looked up from germline, CDR1 is MDHEN and CDR2 is SYDVKM. The length of the CDR3 is 13 residues. Deletions cut 2 bases from V and 6 bases from J, with 8 bases between. CDR3 bases: TGTGCCAGCAGTTTAGGACAAACCAATGAGCAGTTCTTC. It specifies CASSLGQTNEQFF.

The chain uses TRBV4-1 and TRBJ2-4; 9 bases fit TRBD1. J gave up 9 bases and V 3 bases, and 6 bases lay outside the gene matches. Germline CDR1 is MGHRA and CDR2 is YSYEKL. The CDR3 runs 14 residues. The CDR3 loop reads CASSHPQGASIQYF. The CDR3 nucleotides are TGCGCCAGCAGCCACCCACAGGGGGCTTCCATTCAGTACTTC.

The chain carries TRBV9 and TRBJ2-1; the D is unclear. V dropped 4 bases and J dropped 10 bases, with 24 bases sitting between them. Germline V lookup: CDR1 SGDLS, CDR2 YYNGEE. CDR3 length: 16 amino acids. The CDR3 here is CASSLESVAPQWEQFF. The DNA for the CDR3 is TGTGCCAGCAGCCTAGAATCTGTCGCCCCACAATGGGAGCAGTTCTTC.

This rearrangement joins TRBV18 to TRBJ1-5; unclear D gene. The CDR3 consists of 14 residues. V lost 4 bases and J 0 bases, leaving 7 bases between the germline ends. CDR1 is KGHSH, CDR2 LQKENI, per germline. This CDR3 is CASSLTDSNQPQHF. Here the CDR3 DNA reads TGTGCCAGCTCACTAACAGATAGCAATCAGCCCCAGCATTTT.

This chain's CDR3 is CASSADRDYEQYF. The CDR3 DNA follows: TGCGCCAGCAGTGCTGACAGGGACTACGAGCAGTACTTC. The chain joins TRBV10-1 to TRBJ2-7; 7 bases fit TRBD1. After removal of 4 bases from V and 3 bases from J, the junction contained 3 bases not matched to a gene. The CDR3 is 13 residues long. Per germline, CDR1 WNHNN and CDR2 SYGVQD (reference sequence).

The genes are TRBV27 and TRBJ2-1, with 14 positions matching TRBD2. CDR1 and CDR2 from the germline V gene are MNHEY and SMNVEV (reference sequence). The V and J ends lost 0 bases and 9 bases, in that order; junction bases with no gene match: 4. CDR3 length: 16 amino acids. The CDR3 bases are TGTGCCAGCAGTTTATCAGGGACTAGCGGGAGAGGTGAGCAGTTCTTC. Translation: CASSLSGTSGRGEQFF.

The rearrangement joins TRBV28 to TRBJ2-5; 8 nucleotides line up with TRBD1. Germline CDR1 is MDHEN and CDR2 is SYDVKM. The CDR3 spans 16 residues. Germline trimming cut 6 bases from V and 7 bases from J; bases unmatched to any gene: 16. The CDR3 is CASRGLGRTGHGTQYF. DNA of the CDR3: TGTGCCAGCAGGGGACTTGGAAGGACAGGGCATGGGACCCAGTACTTC.

CDR3 in DNA: TGTGCCAGCTTTTCCACCGGGACAGGCATCACCGGGGAGCTGTTTTTT. It yields the protein CASFSTGTGITGELFF. This chain joins TRBV7-9 and TRBJ2-2, with 8 bases aligning to TRBD1. The CDR3 extends over 16 amino acids. Germline V CDR1 and CDR2: SEHNR, FQNEAQ (reference sequence). Unmatched junction bases numbered 12, after V lost 8 bases and J lost 4 bases.

This clone was picked up a small number of times. The V and J genes are TRBV18 and TRBJ1-5; D possibly corresponds to TRBD1 (5 bases). Germline CDR1 and CDR2: KGHSH and LQKENI. V was clipped by 3 bases and J by 0 bases, with 9 bases between them. The CDR3 runs to 15 residues. Here the CDR3 reads CASSPEGFSNQPQHF. The CDR3 DNA follows: TGTGCCAGCTCACCGGAGGGGTTTAGCAATCAGCCCCAGCATTTT. Full variable domain (outside the CDR3, taken from reference TRBV18 and TRBJ1-5): NAGVMQNPRHLVRRRGQEARLRCSPMKGHSHVYWYRQLPEEGLKFMVYLQKENIIDESGMPKERFSAEFPKEGPSILRIQQVVRGDSAAYFCASSPEGFSNQPQHFGDGTRLSIL.

CDR3 DNA: TGTGCCAGCAGCCTTCGACCGGGTCTCGCAGGGGATACGCAGTATTTT. Amino acids: CASSLRPGLAGDTQYF. The V gene is TRBV2, the J gene TRBJ2-3; D possibly corresponds to TRBD1 (5 bases). Trimming shortened V by 6 bases and J by 6 bases, and 22 bases separated the two germline ends. The CDR3 length is 16 residues. Germline CDR1 is SNHLY and CDR2 is FYNNEI.

CDR3 DNA sequence: TGTGCCAGCAGCCGGTCTGGGGAGAGAGAGACCCAGTACTTC. Residues: CASSRSGERETQYF. This chain joins TRBV7-7 and TRBJ2-5, with a possible D match to TRBD2 (5 bases). V lost 5 bases and J 4 bases, leaving 14 bases between the germline ends. Per the germline V gene, CDR1 is SSHAT and CDR2 is FNYEAQ (reference sequence). The CDR3 has 14 amino acids.